Following are 32 T cell receptor beta chains from one sample sequenced in a study of beta chain features in type 1 diabetes. Reverse transcription of all isolated RNA meant that expressed TCRB transcripts were sequenced. Repertoires were generated with immunoSEQ multiplex PCR, while TCRdb's copy carries only in-frame clones and drops some. Found here are around 250,000 clones, less than 35% of them singletons; the top ten hold more than 3%. Material: central memory CD4+ T cells from blood. These receptors were taken from a man aged 25 to 40 in good health.

The chain recombines TRBV14 with TRBJ1-1; D is ambiguous. The CDR3 is 12 residues long. The V end lost 0 bases, the J end lost 3 bases, and 2 bases lay between the germline ends. Germline lookup yields CDR1 SGHDN and CDR2 FVKESK. CDR3: CASSQEHTEAFF. The CDR3 region has the DNA TGTGCCAGCAGCCAAGAGCACACTGAAGCTTTCTTT. The whole variable domain, filled in from reference TRBV14 and TRBJ1-1, reads EAGVTQFPSHSVIEKGQTVTLRCDPISGHDNLYWYRRVMGKEIKFLLHFVKESKQDESGMPNNRFLAERTGGTYSTLKVQPAELEDSGVYFCASSQEHTEAFFGQGTRLTVV.

V and J are TRBV4-1 and TRBJ2-3; 10 bases agree with TRBD1. Trimming took 0 bases from V and 5 from J; bases not matched to a gene: 5. Germline V gives CDR1 MGHRA, CDR2 YSYEKL. There are 16 residues in the CDR3. CDR3 in amino acids: CASSQDLGTGEDTQYF. CDR3 nucleotide sequence: TGCGCCAGCAGCCAAGATTTAGGGACAGGGGAAGATACGCAGTATTTT.

V is TRBV11-2 and J is TRBJ2-4, with a possible D match to TRBD1 (5 bases). Germline lookup yields CDR1 SGHAT and CDR2 FQNNGV. Trimming took 2 bases from V and 0 from J, leaving 11 bases between them. CDR3 size: 16 residues. CDR3 sequence (DNA): TGTGCCAGCAGCTTATTGGGGCAGCTAGCCAAAAACATTCAGTACTTC. It translates to CASSLLGQLAKNIQYF. Using reference TRBV11-2 and TRBJ2-4 for the parts outside the CDR3, the full variable domain is EAGVAQSPRYKIIEKRQSVAFWCNPISGHATLYWYQQILGQGPKLLIQFQNNGVVDDSQLPKDRFSAERLKGVDSTLKIQPAKLEDSAVYLCASSLLGQLAKNIQYFGAGTRLSVL.

The CDR3 DNA is TGTGCCAGCAGCTTAGGTCCGGAAAACTATGGCTACACCTTC. This translates into CASSLGPENYGYTF. This chain links TRBV7-8 with TRBJ1-2; no clear D. From germline, CDR1 is SGHVS and CDR2 FQNEAQ. The CDR3 consists of 14 residues. The V end lost 1 base, the J end lost 2 bases, and 8 bases lay between the germline ends.

This clone turned up a few times. The chain has TRBV4-2 and TRBJ2-2; 10 bases line up with TRBD2. This CDR3 has 15 residues. Germline V lookup: CDR1 LGHNA, CDR2 YNFKEQ. The V gene end was trimmed by 5 bases and the J gene end by 7 bases; junction bases not matched to a gene: 7. CDR3 DNA sequence: TGTGCCAGCAGCTCCCGGACTAGCGGCGGCGGGGAGCTGTTTTTT. It codes for CASSSRTSGGGELFF.

This chain joins TRBV5-1 and TRBJ2-1; possibly TRBD2 for D (6 bases). Trimming shortened V by 0 bases and J by 9 bases, and 13 bases separated the two germline ends. CDR1 SGHRS and CDR2 YFSETQ come from the germline V gene. This CDR3 has 14 amino acids. CDR3 bases: TGCGCCAGCAGCTTGGGCCGAGGAGGGCTTGAGCAGTTCTTC. Translated: CASSLGRGGLEQFF.

This clone was detected only a few times. The chain carries TRBV9 and TRBJ2-1; 10 bases map to TRBD2. This CDR3 spans 16 amino acids. V lost 1 base and J lost 3; bases outside the gene matches: 4. Germline V gene sequence: CDR1 SGDLS, CDR2 YYNGEE. Written as DNA, the CDR3 is TGTGCCAGCAGCGTAAACGGACTAGCGGACTACAATGAGCAGTTCTTC. As protein: CASSVNGLADYNEQFF.

The rearrangement uses TRBV14 and TRBJ2-1; the match to TRBD2 covers 9 bases. Looked up from germline, CDR1 is SGHDN and CDR2 is FVKESK. V lost 0 bases to trimming and J lost 7 bases; unmatched junction nucleotides: 10. The CDR3 runs to 17 residues. The CDR3 region has the DNA TGTGCCAGCAGCCAAGACTGGGCTAGCGGGATAAGAAATGAGCAGTTCTTC. The encoded protein is CASSQDWASGIRNEQFF.

The chain carries TRBV9 and TRBJ2-3; 8 bases line up with TRBD2. Losses at the gene ends were 0 bases for V and 7 bases for J; bases not matched to a gene: 13. The CDR3 totals 17 residues. Germline V lookup: CDR1 SGDLS, CDR2 YYNGEE. This CDR3 reads CASSVGSGSRVMYTQYF. The CDR3 DNA sequence: TGTGCCAGCAGCGTAGGGAGCGGGAGTAGAGTGATGTATACGCAGTATTTT.

This chain uses TRBV6-6 with TRBJ2-7; 9 bases agree with TRBD1. There are 14 residues in the CDR3. Germline values: CDR1 MNHNY, CDR2 SVGAGI (reference sequence). V gave up 9 bases and J gave up 1 base; unmatched junction bases: 7. The CDR3 coding sequence is TGTGCCAGTATAACTGGACAGGGGTCCTACGAGCAGTACTTC. Translation: CASITGQGSYEQYF.

V usage is TRBV7-9 and J usage is TRBJ2-4; 7 nucleotides match TRBD1. From germline, CDR1 is SEHNR and CDR2 FQNEAQ (reference sequence). This CDR3 contains 17 residues. Germline trimming cut 0 bases from V and 0 bases from J; bases unmatched to any gene: 5. The CDR3 DNA sequence: TGTGCCAGCAGCTTAGCGACAGGGTCACTAGCCAAAAACATTCAGTACTTC. This sequence encodes CASSLATGSLAKNIQYF.

This clone came up a few times. The CDR3 sequence: CASSENRRFYNEQFF. In DNA form, the CDR3 reads TGTGCCAGCAGTGAAAACAGGCGGTTCTACAATGAGCAGTTCTTC. The J gene is TRBJ2-1, the V gene TRBV2, with D perhaps matching TRBD1 (5 bases). Germline values: CDR1 SNHLY, CDR2 FYNNEI. This CDR3 is 15 amino acids long. Trimming took off 2 bases at V and 3 bases at J, with 11 bases between the two ends.

The CDR3 loop reads CASNEIAKNIQYF. DNA of the CDR3: TGTGCCAGCAACGAAATAGCCAAAAACATTCAGTACTTC. The V call is TRBV2, the J call TRBJ2-4; D is ambiguous. CDR3 size: 13 residues. The germline V and J ends were trimmed by 7 bases and 0 bases, with 7 bases remaining between them. Germline CDR1 SNHLY, CDR2 FYNNEI.

The V call is TRBV29-1, the J call TRBJ2-1, with 9 positions matching TRBD1. The length of the CDR3 is 13 residues. Germline CDR1 is SQVTM and CDR2 is ANQGSEA. J was trimmed by 9 bases and V by 6 bases; bases with no gene match: 9. CDR3 region: CSVERTGAGEQFF. Here the CDR3 DNA reads TGCAGCGTCGAACGGACAGGGGCTGGTGAGCAGTTCTTC.

This clone was observed at least ten times. The rearrangement uses TRBV9 and TRBJ1-1; 7 positions agree with TRBD1. The CDR3 totals 15 residues. Unmatched junction bases numbered 11, after V lost 4 bases and J lost 5 bases. Germline loops: CDR1 SGDLS, CDR2 YYNGEE. CDR3 sequence reads: CASSPRGRGRTEAFF. The CDR3, as DNA: TGTGCCAGCAGCCCGCGTGGGAGGGGGCGAACTGAAGCTTTCTTT. Variable domain in full (rest from reference TRBV9 and TRBJ1-1): DSGVTQTPKHLITATGQRVTLRCSPRSGDLSVYWYQQSLDQGLQFLIQYYNGEERAKGNILERFSAQQFPDLHSELNLSSLELGDSALYFCASSPRGRGRTEAFFGQGTRLTVV.

This clone was picked up many times. The J gene is TRBJ1-2, the V gene TRBV7-9; D is possibly TRBD1 (5 bases). The germline CDR1 and CDR2 sequences are SEHNR and FQNEAQ (reference sequence). CDR3 length equals 14 residues. Trimming removed 0 bases at V and 7 bases at J, with 12 bases between. The CDR3, as DNA: TGTGCCAGCAGCTTAGCGGTGAAGGGGAGTGGCTACACCTTC. Residues: CASSLAVKGSGYTF.

This clone was observed a handful of times. This chain uses TRBV19 with TRBJ1-1; D is ambiguous. Germline V gene sequence: CDR1 LNHDA, CDR2 SQIVND (reference sequence). The CDR3 loop spans 16 amino acids. Trimming removed 8 bases from V and 6 bases from J, with 25 bases in between. The CDR3 sequence is CASVGTILSGAPEAFF. The CDR3 nucleotides are TGTGCCAGTGTTGGAACGATTCTCTCCGGAGCGCCTGAAGCTTTCTTT.

The CDR3 protein is CASSSAGSISYNEQFF. The CDR3 bases are TGTGCCAGCAGTTCGGCAGGCTCGATCTCCTACAATGAGCAGTTCTTC. V gene TRBV28 combines with J gene TRBJ2-1; D is ambiguous. There are 16 residues in the CDR3. CDR1 is MDHEN and CDR2 is SYDVKM in the germline V gene. Trimming shortened V by 4 bases and J by 0 bases, and 13 bases separated the two germline ends.

This clone was detected a few times. The chain joins TRBV15 to TRBJ2-5, with 7 nucleotides matching TRBD2. This CDR3 has 19 residues. V lost 3 bases and J lost 4; bases outside the gene matches: 20. Germline CDR1 LNHNV, CDR2 YYDKDF (reference sequence). The CDR3 region is CATSSRDGRGRGLAETQYF. As DNA, the CDR3 is TGTGCCACCAGCAGCCGGGATGGCCGAGGGAGGGGATTGGCAGAGACCCAGTACTTC.

This chain joins TRBV30 and TRBJ2-1; 8 bases agree with TRBD1. Germline CDR1 reads GTSNPN; CDR2 reads SVGIG (reference sequence). The CDR3 runs 14 residues. The ends lost 2 bases at V and 9 bases at J; junction bases unmatched: 9. DNA for the CDR3: TGTGCCTGGAGTATCACAGGGGGAAGCGGTGAGCAGTTCTTC. Its translation: CAWSITGGSGEQFF.

The V gene is TRBV7-9, the J gene TRBJ2-7; D is unresolved. This CDR3 has 14 residues. Trimming removed 3 bases at V and 3 bases at J, with 12 bases between. The germline gives CDR1 SEHNR, CDR2 FQNEAQ (reference sequence). CDR3 DNA: TGTGCCAGCAGCTTGGCAGGAGACCTCTACGAGCAGTACTTC. Translated, it gives CASSLAGDLYEQYF.

This clone was seen more than once but under ten times. This sequence joins TRBV7-2 and TRBJ2-5; 12 bases are shared with TRBD2. Germline-derived CDR1 and CDR2 are SGHTA and FQGNSA. Trimming removed 4 bases from V and 5 bases from J; junction bases left unmatched: 11. The CDR3 runs 17 residues. CDR3 bases: TGTGCCAGCAGCTCAAGTACCCTAGCGGGGGGGCCCGAGACCCAGTACTTC. Protein: CASSSSTLAGGPETQYF.

This clone has just a few counts. The chain combines TRBV30 with TRBJ2-2; a weak D match, TRBD2 (5 bases). CDR1 is GTSNPN and CDR2 is SVGIG in the germline V gene (reference sequence). Trimming pared 5 bases from V and 7 bases from J, leaving 14 bases between. The CDR3 extends over 13 amino acids. The CDR3, as DNA: TGTGCCTGGGGTTTACTAGGGATCGGGGAGCTGTTTTTT. It codes for CAWGLLGIGELFF.

This clone appeared many times. The V gene is TRBV30, the J gene TRBJ1-2; the D is unclear. The length of the CDR3 is 12 residues. CDR1 GTSNPN and CDR2 SVGIG come from the germline V gene (reference sequence). Trimming left V 1 base short and J 8 bases short, with 11 bases between. The CDR3 DNA reads as TGTGCCTGGAGTGGCACGGGGAGCGGCTACACCTTC. Its protein is CAWSGTGSGYTF.

The table lists this clone with a few counts. The V gene is TRBV7-6, the J gene TRBJ2-5; possibly TRBD1 for D (6 bases). Germline CDR1 SGHVS, CDR2 FNYEAQ. CDR3 length: 13 amino acids. The ends were cut back, 6 bases at V and 4 bases at J, with 12 bases in the middle. CDR3 protein: CASRQGTAETQYF. CDR3 bases: TGTGCCAGCAGACAGGGAACGGCAGAGACCCAGTACTTC.

The chain recombines TRBV30 with TRBJ2-1; 8 bases fit TRBD2. This CDR3 is 13 amino acids long. Per the germline V gene, CDR1 is GTSNPN and CDR2 is SVGIG (reference sequence). The J segment lost 5 bases and the V segment lost 3 bases, leaving 3 bases of the junction unmatched. The CDR3 DNA sequence: TGTGCCTGGAGCGGGGGGGCCCACAATGAGCAGTTCTTC. Translation: CAWSGGAHNEQFF.

This sequence joins TRBV7-9 and TRBJ1-1, with D maybe TRBD1 (5 bases). V lost 3 bases, J lost 5 bases, and 13 bases lay in between. Germline CDR1 reads SEHNR; CDR2 reads FQNEAQ (reference sequence). There are 14 residues in the CDR3. Written as DNA, the CDR3 is TGTGCCAGCAGCTTTGCAGGGCGGAGGACTGAAGCTTTCTTT. The encoded protein is CASSFAGRRTEAFF.

This clone was observed a few times. The J gene is TRBJ2-1, the V gene TRBV18; 9 bases map to TRBD1. The CDR3 loop spans 14 amino acids. V lost 6 bases to trimming and J lost 8 bases; unmatched junction nucleotides: 8. The germline gives CDR1 KGHSH, CDR2 LQKENI. CDR3 DNA: TGTGCCAGCTCCTATACAGGGGGCGCGGATGAGCAGTTCTTC. It encodes CASSYTGGADEQFF.

This clone was recorded a few times. The chain is built from TRBV29-1 and TRBJ2-3; D is perhaps TRBD2 (5 bases). CDR3 length: 13 amino acids. CDR1 and CDR2 from the germline V gene are SQVTM and ANQGSEA. Trimming pared 6 bases from V and 6 bases from J, leaving 16 bases between. The chain's CDR3 is CSVAGGFVDTQYF. CDR3 in DNA: TGCAGCGTGGCGGGTGGGTTTGTGGATACGCAGTATTTT.

This clone has only a few counts. The V gene is TRBV2, the J gene TRBJ2-5; 11 nucleotides align to TRBD1. V lost 3 bases to trimming and J lost 11 bases; unmatched junction nucleotides: 8. Germline assignment: CDR1 SNHLY and CDR2 FYNNEI. CDR3 size: 14 residues. CDR3 residues: CASSETGTGGEQYF. CDR3 bases: TGTGCCAGCAGTGAGACCGGGACAGGGGGTGAGCAGTACTTC.

The chain uses TRBV30 and TRBJ1-2, with a tentative D call TRBD1 (5 bases). V lost 1 base and J 4 bases, leaving 13 bases between the germline ends. Germline assignment: CDR1 GTSNPN and CDR2 SVGIG (reference sequence). CDR3 length: 14 amino acids. CDR3 coding DNA: TGTGCCTGGAGTGGGACAATCGGGGGCTATGGCTACACCTTC. It is translated as CAWSGTIGGYGYTF.

This clone was counted ten times or more. The identical CDR3 is also encoded by other nucleotide sequences in the sample. V gene TRBV6-5 combines with J gene TRBJ2-7, with TRBD1 as a possible D gene (6 bases). CDR3 length: 11 residues. Per germline, CDR1 MNHEY and CDR2 SVGAGI. The V end lost 6 bases, the J end lost 7 bases, and 10 bases lay between the germline ends. The CDR3 sequence: CASSRGQEQYF. The CDR3 region has the DNA TGTGCCAGCAGCAGAGGACAGGAGCAGTACTTC.